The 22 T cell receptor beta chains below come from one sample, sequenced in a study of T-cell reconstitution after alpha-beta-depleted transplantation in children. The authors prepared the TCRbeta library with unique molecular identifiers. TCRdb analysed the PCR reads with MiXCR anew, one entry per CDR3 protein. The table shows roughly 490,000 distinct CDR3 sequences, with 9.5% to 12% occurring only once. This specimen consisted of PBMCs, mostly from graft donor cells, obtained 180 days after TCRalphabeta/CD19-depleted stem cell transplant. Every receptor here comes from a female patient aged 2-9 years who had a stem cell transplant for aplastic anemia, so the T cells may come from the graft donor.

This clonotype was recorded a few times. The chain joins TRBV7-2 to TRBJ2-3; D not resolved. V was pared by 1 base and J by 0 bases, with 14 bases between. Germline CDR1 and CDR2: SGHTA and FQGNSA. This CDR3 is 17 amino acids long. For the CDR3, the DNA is TGTGCCAGCAGCTTAGTTTGGCGTGCAGCTAGCACAGATACGCAGTATTTT. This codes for CASSLVWRAASTDTQYF.

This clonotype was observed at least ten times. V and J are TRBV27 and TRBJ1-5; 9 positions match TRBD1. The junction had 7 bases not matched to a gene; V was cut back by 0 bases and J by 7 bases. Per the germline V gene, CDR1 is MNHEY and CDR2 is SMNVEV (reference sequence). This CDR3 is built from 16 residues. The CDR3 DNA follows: TGTGCCAGCAGTTTATCCCCACAGGGGGCAAGGCAGCCCCAGCATTTT. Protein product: CASSLSPQGARQPQHF.

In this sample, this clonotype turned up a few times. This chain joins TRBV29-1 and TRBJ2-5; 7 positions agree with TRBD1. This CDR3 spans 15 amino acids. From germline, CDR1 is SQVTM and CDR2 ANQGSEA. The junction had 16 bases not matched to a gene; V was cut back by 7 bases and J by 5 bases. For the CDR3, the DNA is TGCAGCGCTGATAAACAGGGGCGCCGAGGGGAGACCCAGTACTTC. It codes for CSADKQGRRGETQYF.

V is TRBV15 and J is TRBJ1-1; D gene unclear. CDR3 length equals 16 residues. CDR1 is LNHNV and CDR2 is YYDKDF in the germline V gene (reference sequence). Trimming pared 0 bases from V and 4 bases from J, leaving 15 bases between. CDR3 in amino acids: CATSRDRGPSGTEAFF. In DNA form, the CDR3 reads TGTGCCACCAGCAGAGATCGAGGCCCGTCGGGCACTGAAGCTTTCTTT. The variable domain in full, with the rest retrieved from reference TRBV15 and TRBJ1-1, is DAMVIQNPRYQVTQFGKPVTLSCSQTLNHNVMYWYQQKSSQAPKLLFHYYDKDFNNEADTPDNFQSRRPNTSFCFLDIRSPGLGDTAMYLCATSRDRGPSGTEAFFGQGTRLTVV.

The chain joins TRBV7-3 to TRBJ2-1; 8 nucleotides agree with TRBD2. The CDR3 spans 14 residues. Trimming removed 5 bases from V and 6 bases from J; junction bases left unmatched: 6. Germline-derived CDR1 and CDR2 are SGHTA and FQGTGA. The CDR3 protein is CASSPGLAGNEQFF. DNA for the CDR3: TGTGCCAGCAGCCCAGGACTAGCCGGCAATGAGCAGTTCTTC.

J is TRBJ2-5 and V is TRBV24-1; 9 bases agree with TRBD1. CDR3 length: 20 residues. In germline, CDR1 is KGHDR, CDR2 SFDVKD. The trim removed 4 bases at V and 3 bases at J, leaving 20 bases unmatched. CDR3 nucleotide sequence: TGTGCCACCAGTGAACCCATGAATCACAGGGGGCCTCGTCACAAAGAGACCCAGTACTTC. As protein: CATSEPMNHRGPRHKETQYF.

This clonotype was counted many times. The CDR3 DNA sequence: TGTGCCAGCACCGAAACGCAGGGACCCTACGAGCAGTACTTC. This translates into CASTETQGPYEQYF. The V and J genes are TRBV7-2 and TRBJ2-7; D is tentatively TRBD1 or TRBD2 (5 bases each). Germline CDR1 and CDR2: SGHTA and FQGNSA. V was clipped by 7 bases and J by 2 bases, with 15 bases between them. This CDR3 has 14 residues.

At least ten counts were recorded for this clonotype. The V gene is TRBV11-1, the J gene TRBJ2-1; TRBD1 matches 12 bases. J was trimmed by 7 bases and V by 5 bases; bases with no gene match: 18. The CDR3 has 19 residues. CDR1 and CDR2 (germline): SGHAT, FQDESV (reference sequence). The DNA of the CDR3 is TGTGCCAGCAGCGGACAAAGCCCTAGCCGGGACAGGGGGCGAAATGAGCAGTTCTTC. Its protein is CASSGQSPSRDRGRNEQFF. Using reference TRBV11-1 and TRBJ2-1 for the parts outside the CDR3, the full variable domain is EAEVAQSPRYKITEKSQAVAFWCDPISGHATLYWYRQILGQGPELLVQFQDESVVDDSQLPKDRFSAERLKGVDSTLKIQPAELGDSAMYLCASSGQSPSRDRGRNEQFFGPGTRLTVL.

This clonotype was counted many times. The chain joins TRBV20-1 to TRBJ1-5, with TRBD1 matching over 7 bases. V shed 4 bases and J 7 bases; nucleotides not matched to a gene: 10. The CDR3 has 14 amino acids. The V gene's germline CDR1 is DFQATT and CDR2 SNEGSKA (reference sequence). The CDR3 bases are TGCAGTGCTACTAGGGGGCGCATGGGGCAGCCCCAGCATTTT. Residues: CSATRGRMGQPQHF.

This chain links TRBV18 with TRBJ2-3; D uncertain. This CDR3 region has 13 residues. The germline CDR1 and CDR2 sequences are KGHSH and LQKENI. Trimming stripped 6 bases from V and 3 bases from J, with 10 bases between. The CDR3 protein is CASSQIKTDTQYF. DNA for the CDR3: TGTGCCAGCTCGCAGATCAAGACAGATACGCAGTATTTT.

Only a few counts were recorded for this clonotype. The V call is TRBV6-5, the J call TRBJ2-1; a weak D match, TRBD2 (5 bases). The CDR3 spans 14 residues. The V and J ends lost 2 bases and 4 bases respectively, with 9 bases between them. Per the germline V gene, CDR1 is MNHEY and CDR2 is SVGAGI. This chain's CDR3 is CASSYRTAYNEQFF. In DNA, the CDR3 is TGTGCCAGCAGTTACCGGACTGCTTACAATGAGCAGTTCTTC.

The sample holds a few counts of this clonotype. CDR3 in DNA: TGTGCCAGCAGCTTAGAATTGGGGAGGAACGAGCAGTACTTC. It encodes CASSLELGRNEQYF. The rearrangement uses TRBV7-9 and TRBJ2-7, with TRBD2 as a possible D gene (6 bases). Trimming shortened V by 1 base and J by 5 bases, and 12 bases separated the two germline ends. Germline-derived CDR1 and CDR2 are SEHNR and FQNEAQ (reference sequence). CDR3 length equals 14 residues.

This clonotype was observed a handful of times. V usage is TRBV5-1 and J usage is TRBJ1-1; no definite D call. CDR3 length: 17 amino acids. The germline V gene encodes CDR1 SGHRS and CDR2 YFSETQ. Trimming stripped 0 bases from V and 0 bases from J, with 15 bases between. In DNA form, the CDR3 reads TGCGCCAGCAGCTTGGCATCAGGCGGAACTATGAACACTGAAGCTTTCTTT. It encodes CASSLASGGTMNTEAFF.

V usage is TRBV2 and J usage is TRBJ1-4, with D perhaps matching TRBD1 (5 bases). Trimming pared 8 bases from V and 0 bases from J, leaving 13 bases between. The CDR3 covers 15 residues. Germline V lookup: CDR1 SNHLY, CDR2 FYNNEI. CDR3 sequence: CASFLGGATNEKLFF. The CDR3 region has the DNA TGTGCCAGCTTCCTAGGAGGGGCAACTAATGAAAAACTGTTTTTT.

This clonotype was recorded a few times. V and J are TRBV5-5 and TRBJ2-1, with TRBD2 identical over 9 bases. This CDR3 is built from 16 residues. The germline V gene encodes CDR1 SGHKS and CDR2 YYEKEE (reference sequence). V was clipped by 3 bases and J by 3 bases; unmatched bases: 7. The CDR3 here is CASSSWTSVLYNEQFF. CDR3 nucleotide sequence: TGTGCCAGCAGCTCCTGGACTAGCGTACTCTACAATGAGCAGTTCTTC.

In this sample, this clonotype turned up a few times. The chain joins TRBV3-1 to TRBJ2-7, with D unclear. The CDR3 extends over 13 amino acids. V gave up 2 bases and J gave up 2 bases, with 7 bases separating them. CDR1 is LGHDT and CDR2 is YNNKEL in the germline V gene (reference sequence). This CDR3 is CASSQPLAYEQYF. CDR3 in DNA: TGTGCCAGCAGCCAACCGTTGGCCTACGAGCAGTACTTC.

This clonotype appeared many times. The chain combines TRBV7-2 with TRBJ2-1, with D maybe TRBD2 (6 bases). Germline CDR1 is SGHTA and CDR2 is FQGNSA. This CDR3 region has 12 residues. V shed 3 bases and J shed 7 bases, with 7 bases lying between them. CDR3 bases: TGTGCCAGCAGCTTGGGACTGAATGAGCAGTTCTTC. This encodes CASSLGLNEQFF.

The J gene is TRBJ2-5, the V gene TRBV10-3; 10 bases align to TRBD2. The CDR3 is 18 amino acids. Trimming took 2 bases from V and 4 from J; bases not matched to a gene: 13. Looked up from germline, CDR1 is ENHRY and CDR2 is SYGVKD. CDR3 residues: CAISERASGGWTSETQYF. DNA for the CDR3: TGTGCCATCAGTGAGCGGGCTAGCGGGGGATGGACCTCAGAGACCCAGTACTTC.

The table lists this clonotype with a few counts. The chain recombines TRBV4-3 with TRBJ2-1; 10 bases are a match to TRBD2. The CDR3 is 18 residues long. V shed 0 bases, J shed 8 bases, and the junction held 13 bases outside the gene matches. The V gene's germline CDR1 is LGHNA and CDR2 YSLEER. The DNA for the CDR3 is TGCGCCAGCAGCCAAGATGGGGCTAGCGGGAGTGTGGTCGATGAGCAGTTCTTC. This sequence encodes CASSQDGASGSVVDEQFF.

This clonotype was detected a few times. For the CDR3, the DNA is TGTGCCAGCACTACCGTCCGCGGACCCGCCCCGCATACGCAGTATTTT. Its translation: CASTTVRGPAPHTQYF. The chain couples TRBV6-2 or TRBV6-3 to TRBJ2-3; unclear D gene. Germline CDR1 reads MNHEY; CDR2 reads SVGEGT. The CDR3 extends over 16 amino acids. Trimming shortened V by 7 bases and J by 7 bases, and 24 bases separated the two germline ends.

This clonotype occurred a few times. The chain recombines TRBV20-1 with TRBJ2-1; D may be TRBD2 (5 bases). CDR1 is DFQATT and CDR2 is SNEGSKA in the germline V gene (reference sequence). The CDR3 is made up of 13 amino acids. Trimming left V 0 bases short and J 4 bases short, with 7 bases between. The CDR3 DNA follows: TGCAGTGCTAGAGATCCGGGATACAATGAGCAGTTCTTC. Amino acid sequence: CSARDPGYNEQFF.

The CDR3 loop reads CASSHRVGYEQYV. The CDR3 nucleotides are TGTGCCAGCAGTCACAGGGTAGGCTACGAGCAGTACGTC. The rearrangement links TRBV12-3 or TRBV12-4 to TRBJ2-7; maybe TRBD1 (6 bases). With 5 bases removed from V and 3 bases from J, the gap between germline ends came to 11 bases. The CDR3 is 13 residues long.